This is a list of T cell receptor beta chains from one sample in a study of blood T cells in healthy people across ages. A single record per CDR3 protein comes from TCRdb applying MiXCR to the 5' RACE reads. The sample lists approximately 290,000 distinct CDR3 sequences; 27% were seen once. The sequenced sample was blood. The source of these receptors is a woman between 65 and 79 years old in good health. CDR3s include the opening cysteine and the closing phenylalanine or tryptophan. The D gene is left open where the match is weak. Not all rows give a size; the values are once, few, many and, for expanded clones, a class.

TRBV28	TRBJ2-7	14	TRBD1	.	TGTGCCAGCAGCCCACCGACAGGGACCTACGAGCAGTACTTC	CASSPPTGTYEQYF
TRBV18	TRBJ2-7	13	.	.	TGTGCCAGCTCAGGGGTAACCGGCTACGAGCAGTACTTC	CASSGVTGYEQYF
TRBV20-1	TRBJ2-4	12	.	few	TGCAGTGCGGCAGTGCCCAAAAACATTCAGTACTTC	CSAAVPKNIQYF
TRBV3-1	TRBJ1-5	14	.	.	TGTGCCAGCAGCCAAGGGGGTGGTAATCAGCCCCAGCATTTT	CASSQGGGNQPQHF
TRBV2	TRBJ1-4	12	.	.	TGTGCCAGCAGGGAAGATTATGAAAAACTGTTTTTT	CASREDYEKLFF
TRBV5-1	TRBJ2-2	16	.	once	TGCGCCAGCAGCTTCTCAAGCGGGTATAACACCGGGGAGCTGTTTTTT	CASSFSSGYNTGELFF
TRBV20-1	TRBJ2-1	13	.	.	TGCAGTGCTAGTTGGGGGACCTACAATGAGCAGTTCTTC	CSASWGTYNEQFF
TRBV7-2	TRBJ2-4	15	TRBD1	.	TGTGCCAGCAGCAAGATAGGACAGGGGATAAACATTCAGTACTTC	CASSKIGQGINIQYF
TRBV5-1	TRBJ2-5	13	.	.	TGCGCCAGCAGCTTGGTTCCCGCCGAGACCCAGTACTTC	CASSLVPAETQYF
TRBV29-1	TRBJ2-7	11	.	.	TGCAGCGTTGAAGGAAACTACGAGCAGTACTTC	CSVEGNYEQYF
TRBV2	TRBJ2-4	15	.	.	TGTGCCAGCAAGGAGGGGGCGATGGGGAAGAGCATTCAGTACTTC	CASKEGAMGKSIQYF
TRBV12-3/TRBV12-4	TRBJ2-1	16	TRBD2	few	TGTGCCAGCAGTTTAATGACTAGCGGAACCTACAATGAGCAGTTCTTC	CASSLMTSGTYNEQFF
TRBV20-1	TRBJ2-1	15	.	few	TGCAGTGCTATCCCCCACAAGGGAGCCTACAATGAGCAGTTCTTC	CSAIPHKGAYNEQFF
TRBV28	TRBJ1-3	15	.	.	TGTGCCAGCAGTTTAGAAATTGGCTCTGGAAACACCATATATTTT	CASSLEIGSGNTIYF
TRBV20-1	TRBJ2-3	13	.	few	TGCAGTGCTCGGGCGGGCGGCACAGATACGCAGTATTTT	CSARAGGTDTQYF
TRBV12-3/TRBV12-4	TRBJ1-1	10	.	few	TGTGCCAGCAGTTTAGAGACAGCAAGCTTT	CASSLETASF
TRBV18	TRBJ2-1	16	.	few	TGTGCCAGCTCACCACTGGGGACCCAGTCCTACAATGAGCAGTTCTTC	CASSPLGTQSYNEQFF
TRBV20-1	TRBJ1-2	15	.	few	TGCAGTGCTAGAGATTCAGGGGCCACTAACTATGGCTACACCTTC	CSARDSGATNYGYTF
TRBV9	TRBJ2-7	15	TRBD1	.	TGTGCCAGCAGCCCCCGGACAGGGGATACCTACGAGCAGTACTTC	CASSPRTGDTYEQYF
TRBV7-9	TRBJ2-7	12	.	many	TGTGCCAGCAGCCTCTCGGGTTACGAGCAGTACTTC	CASSLSGYEQYF
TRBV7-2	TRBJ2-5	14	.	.	TGTGCCAGCAGCTTAGCAGGGTTCGGAGAGACCCAGTACTTC	CASSLAGFGETQYF
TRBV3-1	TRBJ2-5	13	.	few	TGTGCCAGCAGCCTCGAGGGGGTATTGGCCCAGTACTTC	CASSLEGVLAQYF
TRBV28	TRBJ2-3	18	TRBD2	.	TGTGCCAGCAGTTTAGGCCCGGGACTAGCGGGAGCCACAGATACGCAGTATTTT	CASSLGPGLAGATDTQYF
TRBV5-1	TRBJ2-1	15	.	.	TGCGCCAGCAGCTTGGAACACCGCGTGATCAATGAGCAGTTCTTC	CASSLEHRVINEQFF
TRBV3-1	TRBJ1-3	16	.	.	TGTGCCAGCAGCCACTTCCAGACAGGAGGGGCGAACACCATATATTTT	CASSHFQTGGANTIYF
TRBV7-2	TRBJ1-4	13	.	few	TGTGCCAGCAGCTTAGAACGGGGTGAAAAACTGTTTTTT	CASSLERGEKLFF
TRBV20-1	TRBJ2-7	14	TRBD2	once	TGCAGTGCTTTTAGCCTAGCGGGGGGCTACGAGCAGTACTTC	CSAFSLAGGYEQYF
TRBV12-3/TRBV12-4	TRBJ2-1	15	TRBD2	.	TGTGCCAGCAAAAGGACTAGCGGACACTACAATGAGCAGTTCTTC	CASKRTSGHYNEQFF
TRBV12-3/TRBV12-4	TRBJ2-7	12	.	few	TGTGCCAGCGGACGGACCATCTACGAGCAGTACTTC	CASGRTIYEQYF